The rows below give T cell receptor beta chains drawn from one sample of a study of blood T cell repertoires in COVID-19. Clones were read by immunoSEQ multiplex PCR, and TCRdb kept only the in-frame ones, dropping some. The table records about 380,000 clones, 85% of them present only once. Material: peripheral blood. The receptors were gathered from a woman aged 18-29 years with acute or convalescent COVID-19. CDR3s include the opening cysteine and the closing phenylalanine or tryptophan. The D gene is left open where the match is weak. Size tells how often a clone was seen (once, few, many) or the class of an expanded clone, and some rows leave it out.

V,size,D,J,DNA,CDR3
TRBV3-1/TRBV3-2,NA,NA,TRBJ1-1,TGTGCCAGCAGCTTGAGGGGAGGGGGGTTCACTGAAGCTTTCTTT,CASSLRGGGFTEAFF
TRBV27,few,NA,TRBJ1-1,TGTGCCAGCAGTTTCCATACTATTCCTGAAGCTTTCTTT,CASSFHTIPEAFF
TRBV7-9,NA,NA,TRBJ1-4,TGTGCCAGCAGCTTACAGGGTAATGAAAAACTGTTTTTT,CASSLQGNEKLFF
TRBV5-5,NA,TRBD1,TRBJ2-7,TGTGCCAGCAGCGATACAGGGGGAAGGTCCTACGAGCAGTACTTC,CASSDTGGRSYEQYF
TRBV27,once,TRBD2,TRBJ2-1,TGTGCCAGTTCCGGGACTAGCGGGGCCAATGAGCAGTTCTTC,CASSGTSGANEQFF
TRBV9,NA,TRBD2,TRBJ2-1,TGTGCCAGCAGCAGGGGTAGCGGGTTGAACAATGAGCAGTTCTTC,CASSRGSGLNNEQFF
TRBV29-1,NA,NA,TRBJ2-2,TGCAGCGTTGAGGGGCAGCGCACCGGGGAGCTGTTTTTT,CSVEGQRTGELFF
TRBV24-1,NA,NA,TRBJ2-1,TGTGCCACCAGTGATTTGAACTCGTACAATGAGCAGTTCTTC,CATSDLNSYNEQFF
TRBV5-1,NA,NA,TRBJ2-3,TGCGCCAGCAGCTTGGGACAGAACACAGATACGCAGTATTTT,CASSLGQNTDTQYF
TRBV20-1,NA,NA,TRBJ1-1,TGCAGTGCTCAAAAGCAAACTGAAGCTTTCTTT,CSAQKQTEAFF
TRBV12-3/TRBV12-4,NA,TRBD1,TRBJ1-1,TGTGCCAGTGGACAGGGGGCGCGGGCTGAAGCTTTCTTT,CASGQGARAEAFF
TRBV28,few,NA,TRBJ1-6,TGTGCCAGCAGCCCGGGGTGGATTAATTCACCCCTCCACTTT,CASSPGWINSPLHF
TRBV28,NA,TRBD2,TRBJ2-1,TGTGCCAGCAGTTCCGGACTAGCGGGAGTCAATGAGCAGTTCTTC,CASSSGLAGVNEQFF
TRBV27,few,NA,TRBJ1-5,TGTGCCAGCAGTTTATCGATTGTGGCCAGGGGCTCGCCCCAGCATTTT,CASSLSIVARGSPQHF
TRBV6-5,few,NA,TRBJ2-3,TGTGCCAGCCGGAGGGAACCCCCAGATACGCAGTATTTT,CASRREPPDTQYF
TRBV27,once,TRBD1,TRBJ2-7,TGTGCCAGCAGTTCCGACGAGGACAGGGTTTCCTACGAGCAGTACTTC,CASSSDEDRVSYEQYF
TRBV9,once,NA,TRBJ2-5,TGTGCCAGCAGCGTGTCGACAGGTAACCCGACCCAGTACTTC,CASSVSTGNPTQYF
TRBV5-1,once,NA,TRBJ1-3,TGCGCCAGCAGCTTGTACGGGGGGTATGATGGAAACACCATATATTTT,CASSLYGGYDGNTIYF
TRBV7-9,few,NA,TRBJ2-7,TGTGCCAGCAGCCGACACCACGAGCAGTACTTC,CASSRHHEQYF
TRBV28,NA,NA,TRBJ2-3,TGTGCCAGCAGTGGGGGGGATACGCAGTATTTT,CASSGGDTQYF